Following are 9 T cell receptor beta chains from one sample sequenced in a study. TCRdb processed the RT-PCR reads anew with MiXCR; each CDR3 protein has one entry. The table includes approximately 720,000 distinct CDR3 sequences, 13% to 15% detected once. Sequencing used memory CD4+ T cells from blood. Every receptor here comes from a female donor in good health, serving as a healthy control.

This clonotype was seen more than once but under ten times. The V call is TRBV15, the J call TRBJ2-3; a possible D gene is TRBD2 (7 bases). The CDR3 consists of 15 residues. Germline V gene sequence: CDR1 LNHNV, CDR2 YYDKDF (reference sequence). V lost 4 bases and J 4 bases, leaving 15 bases between the germline ends. The CDR3 here is CATSKGGGRADTQYF. The CDR3 bases are TGTGCCACCAGCAAGGGGGGGGGTCGGGCAGATACGCAGTATTTT.

This clonotype was counted a few times. This chain joins TRBV28 and TRBJ2-5; 8 nucleotides line up with TRBD1. The CDR3 is 16 amino acids. Germline V CDR1 and CDR2: MDHEN, SYDVKM. The trim removed 3 bases at V and 3 bases at J, leaving 9 bases unmatched. In DNA, the CDR3 is TGTGCCAGCAGTTTCGGGACAGGCCGGGATGAAGAGACCCAGTACTTC. Its protein is CASSFGTGRDEETQYF.

This chain joins TRBV7-9 and TRBJ1-2; D remains unclear. Trimming took 1 base from V and 10 from J, leaving 10 bases between them. The CDR3 contains 12 residues. Germline CDR1 is SEHNR and CDR2 is FQNEAQ (reference sequence). CDR3 sequence: CASSLEVSFYTF. In nucleotides, the CDR3 is TGTGCCAGCAGCTTAGAAGTCAGCTTCTACACCTTC. Complete variable domain (other parts from reference TRBV7-9 and TRBJ1-2): DTGVSQNPRHKITKRGQNVTFRCDPISEHNRLYWYRQTLGQGPEFLTYFQNEAQLEKSRLLSDRFSAERPKGSFSTLEIQRTEQGDSAMYLCASSLEVSFYTFGSGTRLTVV.

The V call is TRBV24-1, the J call TRBJ2-2; 9 positions agree with TRBD2. CDR3 length: 17 amino acids. The germline CDR1 and CDR2 sequences are KGHDR and SFDVKD. Trimming at V came to 7 bases and at J to 6 bases, leaving 14 bases not matched to a gene. The DNA for the CDR3 is TGTGCCACCAGCCCCACGAGGGTAGCGGGAGTCCCCGGGGAGCTGTTTTTT. Translated: CATSPTRVAGVPGELFF.

There are many counts of this clonotype. The chain has TRBV5-1 and TRBJ2-2; D gene unclear. The germline V gene has CDR1 SGHRS and CDR2 YFSETQ. The CDR3 is 14 residues long. V shed 0 bases and J shed 1 base, with 4 bases lying between them. For the CDR3, the DNA is TGCGCCAGCAGCTTGGCCCGGAACACCGGGGAGCTGTTTTTT. As protein: CASSLARNTGELFF.

This clonotype occurred many times. The chain has TRBV6-5 and TRBJ2-7, with 8 nucleotides matching TRBD2. The CDR3 is 15 amino acids. Trimming removed 7 bases from V and 0 bases from J; junction bases left unmatched: 8. CDR1 is MNHEY and CDR2 is SVGAGI in the germline V gene. Here the CDR3 DNA reads TGTGCCAGCACCCTAGCGGGTGGGAGCTCCTACGAGCAGTACTTC. This codes for CASTLAGGSSYEQYF.

This chain joins TRBV27 and TRBJ2-7; unclear D gene. Trimming left V 7 bases short and J 0 bases short, with 13 bases between. Germline V gene data show CDR1 as MNHEY and CDR2 as SMNVEV (reference sequence). The CDR3 totals 14 residues. CDR3 sequence: CASTKGRGSYEQYF. CDR3 nucleotide sequence: TGTGCCAGCACCAAAGGGCGTGGCTCCTACGAGCAGTACTTC.

This clonotype came up a few times. The rearrangement joins TRBV7-9 to TRBJ1-6; possible D gene TRBD1, 6 bases. The CDR3 runs 15 residues. Trimming took off 5 bases at V and 14 bases at J, with 22 bases between the two ends. CDR1 and CDR2 from the germline V gene are SEHNR and FQNEAQ (reference sequence). The CDR3 sequence: CASSPGGGSRRSLHF. Written as DNA, the CDR3 is TGTGCCAGCAGCCCAGGTGGGGGCAGCCGGAGGTCCCTCCACTTT.

This clonotype was seen a handful of times. This chain joins TRBV24-1 and TRBJ1-2; no definite D call. This CDR3 has 12 residues. The germline gives CDR1 KGHDR, CDR2 SFDVKD. The V gene lost 1 base and the J gene lost 8 bases, with 7 bases spanning the gap. The CDR3 DNA sequence: TGTGCCACCAGTGATTTTCCGGGCGGCTACACCTTC. It encodes CATSDFPGGYTF.